These 7 T cell receptor beta chains were all obtained from the same sample, sequenced in a study of cytomegalovirus exposure and HLA in healthy donors. In the PCR, 60 Vbeta and 13 Jbeta primers were used. The method was immunoSEQ multiplex PCR; TCRdb's version includes in-frame clones alone and lacks a portion of them. The sample holds roughly 93,000 clones; around three quarters are singletons and the top ten take approximately 8.4%. Sequenced input: PBMCs. The receptors stem from a human donor in good health.

CDR3 DNA: TGTGCCAGCAGCATACCGGGCTACGAGCAGTACTTC. This codes for CASSIPGYEQYF. The V call is TRBV21-1, the J call TRBJ2-7; the D call TRBD2 from the table was never checked on the DNA. TRBV21-1 is an annotated pseudogene. The CDR3 extends over 12 amino acids.

The gene calls are TRBV27 and TRBJ2-5; D not resolved. This CDR3 spans 16 amino acids. Trimming pared 0 bases from V and 3 bases from J, leaving 14 bases between. Germline CDR1 is MNHEY and CDR2 is SMNVEV (reference sequence). CDR3 protein: CASSLSGRVGEETQYF. Here the CDR3 DNA reads TGTGCCAGCAGTTTATCGGGTCGGGTCGGTGAAGAGACCCAGTACTTC.

This clone has a handful of counts. J is TRBJ2-7 and V is TRBV4-1, with D possibly matching TRBD1 (6 bases). V was cut by 5 bases and J by 3 bases, with 26 bases left in between. This CDR3 spans 18 amino acids. CDR1 MGHRA and CDR2 YSYEKL come from the germline V gene. The CDR3 region has the DNA TGCGCCAGCAGCAACCCCTCCGGGCAGGGGAACCGGGGCTACGAGCAGTACTTC. It yields the protein CASSNPSGQGNRGYEQYF.

The CDR3 DNA is TGTGCCAGCAGCCCCGGGAGCAGCTTTTATGGCTACACCTTC. The encoded protein is CASSPGSSFYGYTF. This chain connects TRBV7-2 to TRBJ1-2; no firm D call. V was cut by 5 bases and J by 5 bases, with 15 bases left in between. The CDR3 spans 14 residues. Germline CDR1 and CDR2: SGHTA and FQGNSA.

The chain has TRBV7-9 and TRBJ1-1; no firm D call. Germline V gene sequence: CDR1 SEHNR, CDR2 FQNEAQ (reference sequence). The ends were cut back, 5 bases at V and 0 bases at J, with 7 bases in the middle. There are 13 residues in the CDR3. The CDR3 DNA reads as TGTGCCAGCAGCGGGCCCCTGAACACTGAAGCTTTCTTT. Translating it yields CASSGPLNTEAFF.

The rearrangement links TRBV10-3 to TRBJ1-2; 7 bases are a match to TRBD1. V lost 3 bases and J lost 7; bases outside the gene matches: 8. The CDR3 has 14 amino acids. Germline CDR1 reads ENHRY; CDR2 reads SYGVKD. The CDR3 loop is CAISEEGGAVGYTF. The CDR3 DNA follows: TGTGCCATCAGTGAAGAAGGGGGCGCGGTTGGCTACACCTTC.

The J gene is TRBJ2-1, the V gene TRBV4-3; TRBD2 matches at 11 bases. This CDR3 has 18 amino acids. V dropped 3 bases and J dropped 2; count of bases not matched to a gene: 9. The germline CDR1 and CDR2 sequences are LGHNA and YSLEER. The DNA for the CDR3 is TGCGCCAGCAGCCAGGGGACGTTAGCGGGAGGGCCCTACAATGAGCAGTTCTTC. Its protein is CASSQGTLAGGPYNEQFF.